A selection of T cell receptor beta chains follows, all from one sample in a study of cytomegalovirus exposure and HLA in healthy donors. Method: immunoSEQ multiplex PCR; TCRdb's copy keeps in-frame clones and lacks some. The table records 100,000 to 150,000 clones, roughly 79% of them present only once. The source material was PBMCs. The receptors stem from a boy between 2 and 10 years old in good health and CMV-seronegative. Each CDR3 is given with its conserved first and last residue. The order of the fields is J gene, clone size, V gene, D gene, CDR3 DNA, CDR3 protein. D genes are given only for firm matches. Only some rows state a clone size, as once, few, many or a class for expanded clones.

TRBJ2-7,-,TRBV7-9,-,TGTGCCAGCAGCTTAATGGTTAGTAGCTCCGGATACGAGCAGTACTTC,CASSLMVSSSGYEQYF
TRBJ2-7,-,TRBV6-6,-,TGTGCCAGCAGCCTACAGAGCTCCTACGAGCAGTACTTC,CASSLQSSYEQYF
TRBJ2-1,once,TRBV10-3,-,TGTGCCATCAGCGGGGAAGGGACAACGACGGGGACCCTCAATGAGCAGTTCTTC,CAISGEGTTTGTLNEQFF
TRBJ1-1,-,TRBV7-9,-,TGTGCCAGCAGCTCCGGACCGGGGAGCTTGTTTACTGAAGCTTTCTTT,CASSSGPGSLFTEAFF
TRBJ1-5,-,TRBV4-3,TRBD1,TGCGCCAGCAGCCAAGAAGGACAGGCTGGTCAGCCCCAGCATTTT,CASSQEGQAGQPQHF
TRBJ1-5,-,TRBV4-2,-,TGTGCCAGCAGCCAAGAAAGGACTACAAATCAGCCCCAGCATTTT,CASSQERTTNQPQHF
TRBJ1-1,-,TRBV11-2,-,TGTGCCAGCAGCTTATACGGTGGTACTGAAGCTTTCTTT,CASSLYGGTEAFF
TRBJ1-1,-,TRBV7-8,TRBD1,TGTGCCAGCAGCGTTCCGCCGGGACAGGGTTTAGCTTTCTTT,CASSVPPGQGLAFF
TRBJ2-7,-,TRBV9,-,TGTGCCAGCAGCGTAGGGGTTAGCGACTACGAGCAGTACTTC,CASSVGVSDYEQYF
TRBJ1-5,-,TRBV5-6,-,TGTGCCAGCAGCTCCTGGACATCCGCCCGAACGAATCAGCCCCAGCATTTT,CASSSWTSARTNQPQHF
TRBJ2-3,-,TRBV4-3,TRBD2,TGCGCCAGCAGCCTAACTAGCGGGGGGGCGGTAGATACGCAGTATTTT,CASSLTSGGAVDTQYF
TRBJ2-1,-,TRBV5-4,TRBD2,TGTGCCAGCAGCCCGTGGACTAGCGGGAGTCGGGATGAGCAGTTCTTC,CASSPWTSGSRDEQFF
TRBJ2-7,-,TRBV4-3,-,TGCGCCAGCAGCCAGGGGTGGGGGCTGTCCTACGAGCAGTACTTC,CASSQGWGLSYEQYF
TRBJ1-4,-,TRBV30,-,TGTGCCTGGAGTTCTACAACTAATGAAAAACTGTTTTTT,CAWSSTTNEKLFF
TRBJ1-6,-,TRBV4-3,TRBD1,TGCGCCAGCAGCCAAGATGGGACAGGGGTATTTTCACCCCTCCACTTT,CASSQDGTGVFSPLHF
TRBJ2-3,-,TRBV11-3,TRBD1,TGTGCCAGCAGTTACAGGGGGTCATCAGATACGCAGTATTTT,CASSYRGSSDTQYF